The clone carrying this T cell receptor beta chain occurred many times. Its specificity is not known. Using quantitative 5'-RACE with molecular barcodes, the authors made TCR beta libraries. Via MiXCR, TCRdb re-called the 5' RACE reads, giving one row per CDR3 protein. This table has about 200,000 distinct CDR3 sequences, 7.3% appearing once. Deletions cut 0 bases from V and 1 base from J, with 3 bases between. The CDR3 has 13 amino acids. Germline CDR1 reads MRHNA; CDR2 reads SNTAGT. The data originate from a study of CD8 T cells in ankylosing spondylitis. Overall study results and limits: A motif of under 10 highly homologous TCR beta variants was seen as apparently characteristic of ankylosing spondylitis blood.

V is TRBV6-4 and J is TRBJ1-1, with no clear D. The origin of this receptor is a male donor with ankylosing spondylitis. The sample taken for sequencing was blood, either unsorted or a sorted T cell fraction (not recorded which). DNA for the CDR3: TGTGCCAGCAGTGACTCTGGGAACACTGAAGCTTTCTTT. This translates into CASSDSGNTEAFF.